This T cell receptor beta chain is drawn from a study of regulatory T cells in long-lasting Graves disease. Time point in this sample: persistent/refractory GD, antithyroid drugs over 5 years with positive TRAb. PBMC RNA was the source of the TCR library. American Thyroid Association guidelines defined how Graves' disease was diagnosed. This CDR3 contains 15 residues. The ends were cut back, 2 bases at V and 8 bases at J, with 17 bases in the middle. Germline assignment: CDR1 SNHLY and CDR2 FYNNEI. Worth noting for this clonotype: Antigen: not known.

CDR3-region Arm-PCR and iRepertoire HTBI primers produced the TCR beta libraries. Study processing details: More than 55 TRBV and 13 to 15 TRBJ segments were identified across samples. Each CDR3 protein gets one entry after TCRdb re-called the multiplex PCR reads with MiXCR. For this entry, the V and J calls and clone size follow TCRdb and not the study's own pipeline. The sample lists over 350,000 distinct CDR3 sequences, around 20% occurring once. Study results and limitations: The study examined only peripheral blood, not thyroid tissue. Under persistent disease, TRBV28, TRBJ1-2 and TRBJ2-5 were used preferentially.

The specimen was peripheral blood mononuclear cells (PBMCs), collected when the disease was refractory, from a patient treated with antithyroid drugs. The sequence was collected from a female donor with Graves disease. The chain combines TRBV2 with TRBJ2-3; the D gene is possibly TRBD1 (6 bases). The CDR3 DNA sequence: TGTGCCAGCAGTGAACAACTGGGGGCTCAAGCTACGCAGTATTTT. It encodes CASSEQLGAQATQYF.